The rows below give T cell receptor beta chains drawn from one sample of a study of TIL therapy for anti-PD-1-resistant metastatic lung cancer. Profiled with immunoSEQ multiplex PCR; TCRdb holds only in-frame clones, not every one. The data contain 54,000 or so clones, about 73% of them singletons. The sample consisted of blood, taken at baseline. These receptors all stem from a person aged 25 to 85 with non-small cell lung cancer. Both conserved end residues are part of each CDR3. The order of the fields is J gene, V gene, clone size, D gene, CDR3 protein, CDR3 DNA. A D gene is named only where the DNA matches it firmly. The size of a clone is reported for some rows only, either as once, few or many, or as a class for expanded clones.

J: TRBJ1-4
V: TRBV6-1
size: NA
D: TRBD1
CDR3: CASSEGTGGILANEKLFF
DNA: TGTGCCAGCAGTGAAGGGACAGGGGGAATTTTGGCTAATGAAAAACTGTTTTTT

J: TRBJ2-3
V: TRBV5-5
size: NA
D: NA
CDR3: CASSFGRDTQYF
DNA: TGTGCCAGCAGCTTTGGCCGAGATACGCAGTATTTT

J: TRBJ2-7
V: TRBV21-1
size: NA
D: NA
CDR3: CASSKVLAGGSYEQYF
DNA: TGTGCCAGCAGCAAAGTACTAGCGGGGGGTTCCTACGAGCAGTACTTC

J: TRBJ2-1
V: TRBV28
size: NA
D: NA
CDR3: CASSFASRGRPFF
DNA: TGTGCCAGCAGTTTCGCCTCGAGAGGTCGCCCGTTCTTC

J: TRBJ1-2
V: TRBV28
size: NA
D: NA
CDR3: CASSLDSNYGYTF
DNA: TGTGCCAGCAGTTTAGACAGTAACTATGGCTACACCTTC

J: TRBJ2-5
V: TRBV11-3
size: NA
D: TRBD2
CDR3: CASSLGATSGSGETQYF
DNA: TGTGCCAGCAGCTTAGGAGCGACTAGCGGGTCGGGTGAGACCCAGTACTTC

J: TRBJ2-1
V: TRBV27
size: NA
D: NA
CDR3: CASSLESSYNEQFF
DNA: TGTGCCAGCAGTTTGGAGAGCTCCTACAATGAGCAGTTCTTC

J: TRBJ2-3
V: TRBV7-6
size: NA
D: NA
CDR3: CASSAWDSWGGGGLRDTQYF
DNA: TGTGCCAGCAGTGCGTGGGACAGCTGGGGCGGGGGAGGACTTAGGGATACGCAGTATTTT

J: TRBJ2-3
V: TRBV11-2
size: NA
D: NA
CDR3: CASSLRGGGTDTQYF
DNA: TGTGCCAGCAGCTTACGGGGCGGGGGCACAGATACGCAGTATTTT

J: TRBJ2-1
V: TRBV11-2
size: NA
D: TRBD2
CDR3: CASSYTSGVSNEQFF
DNA: TGTGCCAGCAGCTATACGAGCGGGGTTTCCAATGAGCAGTTCTTC

J: TRBJ2-3
V: TRBV9
size: NA
D: NA
CDR3: CASSQNQGGGTDTQYF
DNA: TGTGCCAGCAGCCAGAATCAGGGCGGGGGCACAGATACGCAGTATTTT

J: TRBJ2-7
V: TRBV7-3
size: NA
D: TRBD2
CDR3: CASSLTGTSGRSEQYF
DNA: TGTGCCAGCAGCTTAACGGGGACTAGCGGGAGGTCCGAGCAGTACTTC

J: TRBJ2-7
V: TRBV19
size: NA
D: TRBD1
CDR3: CASSRGTGAPYEQYF
DNA: TGTGCCAGTAGTAGGGGGACAGGGGCCCCCTACGAGCAGTACTTC

J: TRBJ1-5
V: TRBV7-2
size: once
D: TRBD1
CDR3: CASSMDRGGQPQHF
DNA: TGTGCCAGCAGCATGGACAGGGGAGGTCAGCCCCAGCATTTT

J: TRBJ1-2
V: TRBV29-1
size: NA
D: NA
CDR3: CSVEGAPNYGYTF
DNA: TGCAGCGTTGAGGGTGCACCAAACTATGGCTACACCTTC

J: TRBJ2-5
V: TRBV14
size: few
D: NA
CDR3: CASSGTMAQIETQYF
DNA: TGTGCCAGCAGCGGGACAATGGCTCAAATAGAGACCCAGTACTTC

J: TRBJ2-2
V: TRBV4-3
size: once
D: NA
CDR3: CASSQDYFQGTHTGELFF
DNA: TGCGCCAGCAGCCAAGATTACTTTCAGGGTACTCATACCGGGGAGCTGTTTTTT

J: TRBJ1-3
V: TRBV6-1
size: NA
D: NA
CDR3: CASSEARGSVYGLSGNTIYF
DNA: TGTGCCAGCAGTGAAGCTAGGGGGTCTGTGTATGGTCTCTCTGGAAACACCATATATTTT

J: TRBJ1-4
V: TRBV7-9
size: NA
D: NA
CDR3: CASSLGRSNEKLFF
DNA: TGTGCCAGCAGCTTAGGTCGGTCGAATGAAAAACTGTTTTTT

J: TRBJ1-2
V: TRBV7-2
size: NA
D: TRBD1
CDR3: CASSPGQGNYGYTF
DNA: TGTGCCAGCAGCCCTGGACAGGGGAACTATGGCTACACCTTC

J: TRBJ2-7
V: TRBV5-4
size: NA
D: TRBD1
CDR3: CASSTGTGLGEQYF
DNA: TGTGCCAGCAGCACCGGGACAGGTCTAGGCGAGCAGTACTTC

J: TRBJ2-7
V: TRBV7-8
size: few
D: TRBD2
CDR3: CASSLVLAGAAEQYF
DNA: TGTGCCAGCAGCTTGGTTCTAGCGGGAGCGGCCGAGCAGTACTTC

J: TRBJ2-5
V: TRBV5-6
size: NA
D: NA
CDR3: CASSLRETQYF
DNA: TGTGCCAGCAGCTTGAGAGAGACCCAGTACTTC

J: TRBJ1-2
V: TRBV29-1
size: few
D: NA
CDR3: CSVEDLWDWGYTF
DNA: TGCAGCGTTGAAGATCTTTGGGATTGGGGCTACACCTTC

J: TRBJ2-2
V: TRBV5-6
size: NA
D: NA
CDR3: CASSLGAIPRWLFF
DNA: TGTGCCAGCAGCTTGGGGGCTATCCCCCGGTGGCTGTTTTTT

J: TRBJ2-1
V: TRBV29-1
size: NA
D: NA
CDR3: CSVARNQNNEQFF
DNA: TGCAGCGTTGCTAGGAACCAAAACAATGAGCAGTTCTTC

J: TRBJ1-5
V: TRBV2
size: NA
D: TRBD1
CDR3: CASRERTGSIQPQHF
DNA: TGTGCCAGCAGAGAAAGGACAGGGAGTATTCAGCCCCAGCATTTT

J: TRBJ2-1
V: TRBV19
size: NA
D: TRBD1
CDR3: CASSNRDRGVNEQFF
DNA: TGTGCCAGTAGCAACCGGGACAGGGGGGTCAATGAGCAGTTCTTC

J: TRBJ2-7
V: TRBV28
size: once
D: TRBD2
CDR3: CASSLGFGHGAGESYEQYF
DNA: TGTGCCAGCAGTTTGGGGTTCGGCCACGGAGCGGGGGAGTCCTACGAGCAGTACTTC

J: TRBJ2-5
V: TRBV5-1
size: NA
D: NA
CDR3: CASSLMPAGQETQYF
DNA: TGCGCCAGCAGCTTGATGCCCGCGGGCCAAGAGACCCAGTACTTC

J: TRBJ2-5
V: TRBV27
size: NA
D: NA
CDR3: CASSLTSGETQYF
DNA: TGTGCCAGCAGTTTGACGTCAGGAGAGACCCAGTACTTC

J: TRBJ2-5
V: TRBV21-1
size: few
D: NA
CDR3: CASGAAEFLQETQYF
DNA: TGTGCCAGCGGCGCGGCGGAGTTCTTACAAGAGACCCAGTACTTC

J: TRBJ2-7
V: TRBV7-6
size: NA
D: NA
CDR3: CASSSTRRYEQYF
DNA: TGTGCCAGCAGCTCGACTAGACGCTACGAGCAGTACTTC

J: TRBJ1-1
V: TRBV5-4
size: few
D: NA
CDR3: CASSPLTATNTEAFF
DNA: TGTGCCAGCAGCCCTTTGACAGCGACGAACACTGAAGCTTTCTTT

J: TRBJ2-5
V: TRBV9
size: NA
D: NA
CDR3: CASSGGTRDGTQYF
DNA: TGTGCCAGCAGCGGCGGGACTCGTGATGGGACCCAGTACTTC

J: TRBJ2-7
V: TRBV28
size: few
D: NA
CDR3: CASSLGAGQSLAYEQYF
DNA: TGTGCCAGCAGTTTGGGGGCAGGGCAATCCTTAGCCTACGAGCAGTACTTC

J: TRBJ1-3
V: TRBV10-1
size: few
D: NA
CDR3: CASKESSGNTIYF
DNA: TGCGCCAGCAAAGAGAGCTCTGGAAACACCATATATTTT

J: TRBJ1-5
V: TRBV4-3
size: NA
D: NA
CDR3: CASSQDLRFDQPQHF
DNA: TGCGCCAGCAGCCAAGACTTGCGGTTCGATCAGCCCCAGCATTTT

J: TRBJ1-2
V: TRBV29-1
size: NA
D: NA
CDR3: CSVDSGDYGYTF
DNA: TGCAGCGTTGACTCAGGGGACTATGGCTACACCTTC

J: TRBJ1-2
V: TRBV28
size: few
D: NA
CDR3: CASSLEGGDYGYTF
DNA: TGTGCCAGCAGTTTAGAGGGAGGCGACTATGGCTACACCTTC

J: TRBJ1-6
V: TRBV7-7
size: NA
D: TRBD1
CDR3: CASETSGTGNSPLHF
DNA: TGTGCTAGCGAGACTTCCGGGACAGGGAATTCACCCCTCCACTTT

J: TRBJ2-3
V: TRBV11-3
size: once
D: NA
CDR3: CASSFPNTDTQYF
DNA: TGTGCCAGCAGCTTCCCGAACACAGATACGCAGTATTTT

J: TRBJ2-3
V: TRBV28
size: few
D: NA
CDR3: CASSPNGDSTDTQYF
DNA: TGTGCCAGCAGTCCCAATGGAGATAGCACAGATACGCAGTATTTT

J: TRBJ1-6
V: TRBV9
size: NA
D: NA
CDR3: CASSQDSDYSPLHF
DNA: TGTGCCAGCAGCCAAGACAGTGATTATTCACCCCTCCACTTT

J: TRBJ1-4
V: TRBV7-9
size: NA
D: TRBD1
CDR3: CASSSGQGVEKLFF
DNA: TGTGCCAGCAGCTCGGGACAGGGGGTTGAAAAACTGTTTTTT

J: TRBJ2-2
V: TRBV7-8
size: NA
D: NA
CDR3: CASSLRTAAVGMFF
DNA: TGTGCCAGCAGCCTCCGGACGGCGGCCGTGGGGATGTTTTTT

J: TRBJ1-2
V: TRBV6-1
size: few
D: TRBD1
CDR3: CASRGTGDGGYTF
DNA: TGTGCCAGCAGAGGGACAGGGGATGGGGGCTACACCTTC

J: TRBJ1-1
V: TRBV30
size: few
D: NA
CDR3: CAWSTLGVGEAFF
DNA: TGTGCCTGGAGTACCCTCGGGGTTGGCGAAGCTTTCTTT

J: TRBJ1-1
V: TRBV5-6
size: few
D: NA
CDR3: CASGLRNTEAFF
DNA: TGTGCCAGCGGACTGAGGAACACTGAAGCTTTCTTT

J: TRBJ1-4
V: TRBV6-5
size: NA
D: TRBD1
CDR3: CASRGQGHEKLFF
DNA: TGTGCCAGCAGGGGACAGGGACATGAAAAACTGTTTTTT

J: TRBJ1-6
V: TRBV6-5
size: NA
D: NA
CDR3: CASSYGKKSYNSPLHF
DNA: TGTGCCAGCAGTTACGGTAAAAAGTCCTATAATTCACCCCTCCACTTT

J: TRBJ2-7
V: TRBV19
size: NA
D: TRBD1
CDR3: CASSMDRAAYEQYF
DNA: TGTGCCAGTAGTATGGACAGGGCGGCCTACGAGCAGTACTTC

J: TRBJ1-5
V: TRBV11-2
size: NA
D: TRBD1
CDR3: CASSQTGGGNQPQHF
DNA: TGTGCCAGCAGCCAAACAGGGGGCGGCAATCAGCCCCAGCATTTT

J: TRBJ2-4
V: TRBV19
size: NA
D: NA
CDR3: CASSPASKNIQYF
DNA: TGTGCCAGTAGTCCCGCGAGCAAAAACATTCAGTACTTC

J: TRBJ2-7
V: TRBV7-9
size: once
D: NA
CDR3: CASSASGPGTYHEQYF
DNA: TGTGCCAGCAGCGCCTCCGGGCCAGGGACTTACCACGAGCAGTACTTC

J: TRBJ1-1
V: TRBV5-4
size: NA
D: NA
CDR3: CASSPTKGTNTEAFF
DNA: TGTGCCAGCAGCCCTACGAAGGGGACGAACACTGAAGCTTTCTTT

J: TRBJ2-6
V: TRBV27
size: NA
D: NA
CDR3: CASSPFRTSGANVLTF
DNA: TGTGCCAGCAGCCCATTCCGGACGAGTGGGGCCAACGTCCTGACTTTC

J: TRBJ2-7
V: TRBV30
size: few
D: NA
CDR3: CAWNREDEQYF
DNA: TGTGCCTGGAATAGGGAGGACGAGCAGTACTTC

J: TRBJ1-2
V: TRBV14
size: NA
D: NA
CDR3: CTSSQDGYGYTF
DNA: TGTACCAGCAGCCAAGATGGCTATGGCTACACCTTC

J: TRBJ2-7
V: TRBV6-6
size: once
D: NA
CDR3: CASSYQQVLSSYEQYF
DNA: TGTGCCAGCAGTTACCAGCAGGTATTGAGCTCCTACGAGCAGTACTTC